These T cell receptor beta chains were read from a single sample in a study of T cell responses to AZD1222 COVID-19 vaccine. Some clones are missing from TCRdb's copy, which holds only in-frame ones; the method was immunoSEQ multiplex PCR. The sample holds approximately 140,000 clones, around 90% seen once. The sequences come from peripheral blood, collected 28 days after the second AZD1222 dose. All receptors come from an adult who received the AZD1222 COVID-19 vaccine. CDR3s include the opening cysteine and the closing phenylalanine or tryptophan. A D gene is named only where the DNA matches it firmly. The size entry is marked missing in some rows and otherwise reads once, few, many or a size class.

clone size	J gene	V gene	D gene	CDR3 DNA	CDR3 protein
NA	TRBJ2-5	TRBV6-5	NA	TGTGCCAGCAGTTACGGGGGAGCAGAGACCCAGTACTTC	CASSYGGAETQYF
NA	TRBJ1-4	TRBV7-9	NA	TGTGCCAGCAGCTTAATTCTCGGAGCTAATGAAAAACTGTTTTTT	CASSLILGANEKLFF
NA	TRBJ1-1	TRBV4-1	NA	TGCGCCAGCACGGGAATGAACACTGAAGCTTTCTTT	CASTGMNTEAFF
once	TRBJ1-2	TRBV19	NA	TGTGCCAGTAGTAGGGAACAGGGATCTAACTATGGCTACACCTTC	CASSREQGSNYGYTF
NA	TRBJ1-6	TRBV7-3	NA	TGTGCCAGCAGCTTAAGGTCTAGGGATTCACCCCTCCACTTT	CASSLRSRDSPLHF
NA	TRBJ2-3	TRBV7-2	TRBD2	TGTGCCAGCAGCCCCGAGGGGAGGGCAGATACGCAGTATTTT	CASSPEGRADTQYF
NA	TRBJ1-4	TRBV18	NA	TGTGCCAGCTCACACTCCGGGACACTAAATGAAAAACTGTTTTTT	CASSHSGTLNEKLFF
NA	TRBJ2-5	TRBV5-1	NA	TGCGCCAGCAGCTTGCAGGGCAGGGAAGAGACCCAGTACTTC	CASSLQGREETQYF
NA	TRBJ1-6	TRBV7-4	NA	TGTGCCAGCCCAGGTCGGTCCTATAATTCACCCCTCCACTTT	CASPGRSYNSPLHF
NA	TRBJ1-2	TRBV4-3	NA	TGCGCCAGCAGCATGCAGACCTCCGTGCGTGGCTACACCTTC	CASSMQTSVRGYTF
NA	TRBJ1-5	TRBV9	NA	TGTGCCAGCAGCGAGTCCGGGACATTGCAGCCCCAGCATTTT	CASSESGTLQPQHF
NA	TRBJ1-3	TRBV15	NA	TGTGCCACCAGCAGAGATCCGGGGAACTCTGGAAACACCATATATTTT	CATSRDPGNSGNTIYF
NA	TRBJ1-3	TRBV5-1	NA	TGCGCCAGCAGCTTGGACAGGCGCTCTGGAAACACCATATATTTT	CASSLDRRSGNTIYF
once	TRBJ1-4	TRBV4-2	NA	TGTGCCAGCAGCCTGGACGGTAATGAAAAACTGTTTTTT	CASSLDGNEKLFF
NA	TRBJ1-2	TRBV9	NA	TGTGCCAGCAGCCCCCCCTTTTTAAGCCACTATGGCTACACCTTC	CASSPPFLSHYGYTF
NA	TRBJ2-3	TRBV7-2	NA	TGTGCCAGCAGCTCTAGCCGGACTGGACCATATAGCACAGATACGCAGTATTTT	CASSSSRTGPYSTDTQYF
NA	TRBJ1-1	TRBV27	NA	TGTGCCAGCAGTTTGTCGGAAAACACTGAAGCTTTCTTT	CASSLSENTEAFF
NA	TRBJ2-2	TRBV11-2	NA	TGTGCCAGCAGCTCGGACAGAAACACCGGGGAGCTGTTTTTT	CASSSDRNTGELFF
NA	TRBJ2-1	TRBV6-4	NA	TGTGCCACCCCATGTCAGGGGCCCTACAATGAGCAGTTCTTC	CATPCQGPYNEQFF
NA	TRBJ2-7	TRBV3-1/TRBV3-2	NA	TGTGCCAGCAGCCAAGACAGAAACTCCTACGAGCAGTACTTC	CASSQDRNSYEQYF
NA	TRBJ1-2	TRBV5-5	NA	TGTGCCAGCAGCTTGGACAGGTTTGACTATGGCTACACCTTC	CASSLDRFDYGYTF
NA	TRBJ2-1	TRBV7-8	NA	TGTGCCAGCAGCGCGGAAGGCGCGGGGAACAATGAGCAGTTCTTC	CASSAEGAGNNEQFF
NA	TRBJ2-7	TRBV6-2/TRBV6-3	NA	TGTGCCAGCAGTTGGCCTTCATCCTACGAGCAGTACTTC	CASSWPSSYEQYF
once	TRBJ2-2	TRBV3-1/TRBV3-2	NA	TGTGCCAGCAGCCCCCTCTTCGCCGGGACCGGGGAGCTGTTTTTT	CASSPLFAGTGELFF
NA	TRBJ1-5	TRBV15	NA	TGTGCCACCAGCAGAGTGCCCCGGGACAGCAATCAGCCCCAGCATTTT	CATSRVPRDSNQPQHF